This TCR beta chain was captured by sequencing in a study of radiotherapy plus CTLA-4 blockade in lung cancer. V lost 0 bases and J 0 bases, leaving 9 bases between the germline ends. The V gene's germline CDR1 is SGHTA and CDR2 FQGNSA. This CDR3 region has 16 residues. This clone has only a few counts. Using immunoSEQ multiplex PCR, the repertoire was profiled, and TCRdb retains in-frame clones only, with some absent. The repertoire holds roughly 68,000 clones, with around 73% as singletons. This TCR derives from a human donor with non-small cell lung cancer who had a complete response to radiotherapy plus ipilimumab. Material: peripheral blood, obtained from a patient treated with radiotherapy plus ipilimumab. The genes are TRBV7-2 and TRBJ1-3; D gene unclear. The CDR3 nucleotides are TGTGCCAGCAGCTTAGCGCACGCCGGCTCTGGAAACACCATATATTTT. Protein product: CASSLAHAGSGNTIYF.